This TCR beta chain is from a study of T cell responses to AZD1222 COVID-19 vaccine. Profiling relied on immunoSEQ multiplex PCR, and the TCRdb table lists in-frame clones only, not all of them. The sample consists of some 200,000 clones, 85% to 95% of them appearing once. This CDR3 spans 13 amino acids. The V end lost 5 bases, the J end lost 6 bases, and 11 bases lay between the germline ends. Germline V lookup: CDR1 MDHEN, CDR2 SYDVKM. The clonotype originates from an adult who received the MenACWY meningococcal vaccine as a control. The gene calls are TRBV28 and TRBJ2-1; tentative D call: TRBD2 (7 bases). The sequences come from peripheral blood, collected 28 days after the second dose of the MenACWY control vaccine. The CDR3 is CASSLGGGNEQFF. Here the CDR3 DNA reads TGTGCCAGCAGTCTAGGGGGGGGCAATGAGCAGTTCTTC.